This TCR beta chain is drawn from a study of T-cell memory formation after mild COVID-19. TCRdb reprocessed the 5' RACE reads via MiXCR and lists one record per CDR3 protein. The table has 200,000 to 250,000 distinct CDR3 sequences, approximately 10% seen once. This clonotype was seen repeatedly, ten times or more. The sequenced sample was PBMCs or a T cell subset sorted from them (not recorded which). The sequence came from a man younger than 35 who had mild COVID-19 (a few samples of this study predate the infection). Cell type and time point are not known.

The CDR3 loop reads CASSAEGDEHNSPLHF. The CDR3 nucleotides are TGCGCCAGCAGCGCCGAGGGTGATGAGCATAATTCACCCCTCCACTTT. The chain couples TRBV4-1 to TRBJ1-6; D is unresolved. The germline V and J ends were trimmed by 5 bases and 5 bases, with 16 bases remaining between them. The CDR3 extends over 16 amino acids. The V gene's germline CDR1 is MGHRA and CDR2 YSYEKL.